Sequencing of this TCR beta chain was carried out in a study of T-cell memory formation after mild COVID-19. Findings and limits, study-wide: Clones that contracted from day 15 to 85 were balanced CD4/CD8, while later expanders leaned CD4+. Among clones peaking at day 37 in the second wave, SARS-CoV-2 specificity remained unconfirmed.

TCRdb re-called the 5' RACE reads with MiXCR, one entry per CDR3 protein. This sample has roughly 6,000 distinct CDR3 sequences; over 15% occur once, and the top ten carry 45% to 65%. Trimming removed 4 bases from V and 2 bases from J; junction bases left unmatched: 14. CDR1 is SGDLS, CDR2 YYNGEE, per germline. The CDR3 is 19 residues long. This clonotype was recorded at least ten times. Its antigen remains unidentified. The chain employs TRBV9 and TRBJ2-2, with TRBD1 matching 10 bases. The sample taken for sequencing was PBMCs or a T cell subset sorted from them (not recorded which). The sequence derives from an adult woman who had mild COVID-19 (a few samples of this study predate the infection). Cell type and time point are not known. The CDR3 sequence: CASSRDRGHGASNTGELFF. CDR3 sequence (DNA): TGTGCCAGCAGCAGAGACAGGGGGCACGGGGCAAGCAACACCGGGGAGCTGTTTTTT.